Each of the 9 T cell receptor beta chains below was sequenced from the same sample in a study of cytomegalovirus exposure and HLA in healthy donors. The primer mix had 60 Vbeta and 13 Jbeta primers. Here immunoSEQ multiplex PCR was the method, and the copy in TCRdb shows in-frame clones only, minus some. The sample yields tens of thousands of clones, around four fifths seen once. The sample comprised PBMCs. Every receptor here comes from a woman between 40 and 50 years old in good health and CMV-seronegative.

The chain employs TRBV5-1 and TRBJ2-1; 11 bases align to TRBD2. The CDR3 is 15 residues long. V shed 2 bases, J shed 5 bases, and the junction held 3 bases outside the gene matches. Germline loops: CDR1 SGHRS, CDR2 YFSETQ. In DNA, the CDR3 is TGCGCCAGCAGCTTTACTAGCGGGAGAAACAATGAGCAGTTCTTC. This translates into CASSFTSGRNNEQFF.

V is TRBV30 and J is TRBJ1-3; D not certain. The CDR3 has 13 amino acids. CDR1 is GTSNPN, CDR2 SVGIG, per germline (reference sequence). V lost 8 bases and J lost 0, with 11 bases in between. In DNA, the CDR3 is TGTGCCCGTGGGCTATCCTCTGGAAACACCATATATTTT. Residues: CARGLSSGNTIYF.

The CDR3 DNA reads TGTGCCAGCACCCAACCGCAGGGGGTTGGAAACACCATATATTTT. Translation: CASTQPQGVGNTIYF. The chain uses TRBV28 and TRBJ1-3, with 7 bases fitting TRBD1. The CDR3 length is 15 residues. CDR1 and CDR2 (germline): MDHEN, SYDVKM. V lost 7 bases to trimming and J lost 3 bases; unmatched junction nucleotides: 9.

The chain joins TRBV5-4 to TRBJ2-3, with a tentative D call TRBD1 (5 bases). V lost 4 bases and J 3 bases, leaving 15 bases between the germline ends. This CDR3 contains 15 residues. Germline loops: CDR1 SGHNT, CDR2 YYREEE (reference sequence). The CDR3 is CASSLLGPGTDTQYF. The CDR3 bases are TGTGCCAGCAGCCTCCTCGGCCCAGGGACAGATACGCAGTATTTT.

The CDR3 is CASSIVTGGQPQHF. For the CDR3, the DNA is TGTGCCAGTAGTATAGTGACAGGGGGTCAGCCCCAGCATTTT. The rearrangement joins TRBV19 to TRBJ1-5; 9 bases align to TRBD1. The CDR3 covers 14 residues. The ends lost 1 base at V and 6 bases at J; junction bases unmatched: 1. Germline V gene sequence: CDR1 LNHDA, CDR2 SQIVND (reference sequence).

This clone was observed a few times. This chain uses TRBV6-5 with TRBJ1-1; no clear D gene. The V gene lost 2 bases and the J gene lost 1 base, with 8 bases spanning the gap. The CDR3 is made up of 14 amino acids. Germline V gives CDR1 MNHEY, CDR2 SVGAGI. CDR3: CASSYGTANTEAFF. The CDR3 region has the DNA TGTGCCAGCAGTTACGGTACAGCGAACACTGAAGCTTTCTTT.

The chain recombines TRBV28 with TRBJ1-2, with D hard to call. The CDR3 is 13 amino acids. Germline loops: CDR1 MDHEN, CDR2 SYDVKM. Trimming removed 5 bases at V and 2 bases at J, with 9 bases between. CDR3 loop: CASSGQINYGYTF. The CDR3 DNA reads TGTGCCAGCAGTGGGCAGATAAACTATGGCTACACCTTC.

The chain is built from TRBV5-1 and TRBJ1-4; D is unresolved. Germline V gene data show CDR1 as SGHRS and CDR2 as YFSETQ. Trimming pared 2 bases from V and 4 bases from J, leaving 9 bases between. CDR3 length equals 14 residues. CDR3 coding DNA: TGCGCCAGCAGCTTCCGGGAGATTAATGAAAAACTGTTTTTT. Translated, it gives CASSFREINEKLFF.

V is TRBV21-1 and J is TRBJ2-2; whether TRBD1, the table's D call, matches the DNA was not checked. TRBV21-1 is a pseudogene locus. The CDR3 loop spans 15 amino acids. CDR3 residues: CASRLGQELAGELFF. The CDR3 DNA sequence: TGTGCCAGCCGTTTGGGACAGGAGTTGGCCGGGGAGCTGTTTTTT.